This TCR beta chain was identified in a study of blood T cells in healthy people across ages. Sample-barcoded 5' priming and a J-beta primer mix drove a second PCR of roughly 7 to 11 cycles. TCRdb used MiXCR to reprocess the 5' RACE reads, holding one entry per CDR3 protein. The sample shows 1.5 million to 2 million distinct CDR3 sequences, 28% of them seen only once. This clonotype was recorded a few times. Its cognate antigen is unknown. Healthy Russian Caucasian donors spanned ages about 6 to 95 years. The CDR3 runs to 15 residues. V shed 5 bases and J shed 1 base, with 17 bases lying between them. CDR1 is DFQATT and CDR2 is SNEGSKA in the germline V gene (reference sequence). General study results and limits: Comparison with aged donors showed that long-lived donors had more naive CD4+ cells and higher diversity.

This chain connects TRBV20-1 to TRBJ1-1; possible D gene TRBD1, 5 bases. This TCR came from a woman in her thirties in good health. Sequencing input: blood. CDR3 region: CSADPPGPTNTEAFF. The CDR3 nucleotides are TGCAGTGCTGACCCACCGGGACCCACGAACACTGAAGCTTTCTTT.